The 5 T cell receptor beta chains below all came from one sample that was sequenced in a study of CD8+CD57+ T cells in acquired aplastic anemia. Genomic DNA was employed as the template in profiling TCR beta VDJ and CDR3. TCRdb independently ran MiXCR on the reads; one entry per CDR3 protein. The sample shows 450,000 to 600,000 distinct CDR3 sequences, roughly a third of them seen only once. Whoever was chosen for sequencing had shown CD8+CD57+ cell expansion by flow cytometry. The sequencing input was sorted CD4+, CD8+, or CD8+CD57+ T cells (not recorded which) from PBMCs. The receptors come from a human donor with aplastic anemia.

The gene calls are TRBV11-2 and TRBJ2-3; perhaps TRBD1 as D (6 bases). This CDR3 has 15 amino acids. The V end lost 6 bases, the J end lost 8 bases, and 21 bases lay between the germline ends. Germline assignment: CDR1 SGHAT and CDR2 FQNNGV. The CDR3 coding sequence is TGTGCCAGCAGTTCAGGGGTCGGCTCCGGGCTTACGCAGTATTTT. It translates to CASSSGVGSGLTQYF.

This clonotype was picked up a small number of times. The chain is built from TRBV25-1 and TRBJ2-5; 7 nucleotides line up with TRBD1. J was trimmed by 5 bases and V by 2 bases; bases with no gene match: 8. This CDR3 contains 15 residues. Germline V lookup: CDR1 MGHDK, CDR2 SYGVNS. CDR3 DNA sequence: TGTGCCAGCAGTGAACGGACAGGAGGTTGGGAGACCCAGTACTTC. Its translation: CASSERTGGWETQYF.

The chain carries TRBV19 and TRBJ2-3; TRBD2 is a possible D gene (6 bases). The germline V gene has CDR1 LNHDA and CDR2 SQIVND (reference sequence). V lost 5 bases and J 4 bases, leaving 19 bases between the germline ends. The CDR3 totals 16 residues. DNA of the CDR3: TGTGCCAGTAGTGCACTTCCCGGACTAACAGCAGATACGCAGTATTTT. It encodes CASSALPGLTADTQYF.

This clonotype was detected ten times or more. The chain recombines TRBV25-1 with TRBJ2-1, with D perhaps being TRBD1 or TRBD2 (7 bases each). Germline-derived CDR1 and CDR2 are MGHDK and SYGVNS. Trimming cost V 9 bases and J 7 bases, with 16 bases left between them. The length of the CDR3 is 13 residues. The CDR3 DNA sequence: TGTGCCAGTTCCAGGGGGGGCTGGAATGAGCAGTTCTTC. Translating it yields CASSRGGWNEQFF.

This clonotype was counted ten times or more. The chain has TRBV2 and TRBJ1-2, with D possibly matching TRBD1 (6 bases). Trimming cost V 4 bases and J 7 bases, with 19 bases left between them. CDR1 is SNHLY and CDR2 is FYNNEI in the germline V gene. The CDR3 totals 15 residues. The chain's CDR3 is CASSGPRQDVLGYTF. CDR3 nucleotides: TGTGCCAGCAGTGGCCCCAGACAGGACGTTCTTGGCTACACCTTC. Full variable domain (remainder filled in from reference TRBV2 and TRBJ1-2): EPEVTQTPSHQVTQMGQEVILRCVPISNHLYFYWYRQILGQKVEFLVSFYNNEISEKSEIFDDQFSVERPDGSNFTLKIRSTKLEDSAMYFCASSGPRQDVLGYTFGSGTRLTVV.